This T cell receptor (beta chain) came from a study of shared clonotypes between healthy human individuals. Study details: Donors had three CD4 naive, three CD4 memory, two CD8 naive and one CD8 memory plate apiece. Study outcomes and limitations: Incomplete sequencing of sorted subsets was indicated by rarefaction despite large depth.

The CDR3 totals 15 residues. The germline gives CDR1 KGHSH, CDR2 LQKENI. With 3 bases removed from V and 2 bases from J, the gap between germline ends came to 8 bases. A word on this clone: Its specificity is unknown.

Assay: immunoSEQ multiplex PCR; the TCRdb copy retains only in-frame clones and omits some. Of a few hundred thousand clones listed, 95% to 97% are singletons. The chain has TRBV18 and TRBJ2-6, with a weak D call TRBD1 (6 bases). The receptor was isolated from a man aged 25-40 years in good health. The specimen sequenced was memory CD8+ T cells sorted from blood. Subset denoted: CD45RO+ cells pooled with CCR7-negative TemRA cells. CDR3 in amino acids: CASSPDRTGANVLTF. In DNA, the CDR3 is TGTGCCAGCTCACCGGACAGAACTGGGGCCAACGTCCTGACTTTC.